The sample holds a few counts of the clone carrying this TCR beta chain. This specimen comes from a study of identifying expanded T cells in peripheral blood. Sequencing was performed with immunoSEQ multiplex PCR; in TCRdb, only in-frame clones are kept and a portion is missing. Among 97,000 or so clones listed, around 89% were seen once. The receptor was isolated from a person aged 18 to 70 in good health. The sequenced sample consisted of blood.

The DNA of the CDR3 is TGTGCCAGCAGCATAGGGACCGGTTTCCAACCCCTCCACTTT. The encoded protein is CASSIGTGFQPLHF. The chain combines TRBV7-9 with TRBJ1-6; D is perhaps TRBD1 (5 bases). V was trimmed by 5 bases and J by 12 bases, leaving 17 bases between them. The CDR3 runs 14 residues. Germline V gene sequence: CDR1 SEHNR, CDR2 FQNEAQ (reference sequence).